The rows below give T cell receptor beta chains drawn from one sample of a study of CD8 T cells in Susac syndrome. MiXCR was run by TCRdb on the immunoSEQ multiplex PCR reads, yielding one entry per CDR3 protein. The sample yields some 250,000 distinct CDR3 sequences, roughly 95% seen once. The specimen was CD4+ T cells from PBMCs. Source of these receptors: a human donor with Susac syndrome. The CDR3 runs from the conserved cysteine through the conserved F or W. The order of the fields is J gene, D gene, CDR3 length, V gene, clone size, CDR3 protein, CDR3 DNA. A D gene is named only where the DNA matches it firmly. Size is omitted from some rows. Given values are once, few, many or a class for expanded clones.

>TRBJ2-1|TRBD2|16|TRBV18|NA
CASSPRLAGPLNEQFF
TGTGCCAGCTCACCACGTCTAGCGGGACCCCTCAATGAGCAGTTCTTC
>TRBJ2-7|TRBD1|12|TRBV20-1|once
CSAPGQGSEQYF
TGCAGTGCCCCGGGACAGGGTAGCGAGCAGTACTTC
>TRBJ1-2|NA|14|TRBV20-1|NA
CSARVITGNYGYTF
TGCAGTGCTAGAGTTATCACAGGGAACTATGGCTACACCTTC
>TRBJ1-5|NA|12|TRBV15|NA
CATSRVDQPQHF
TGTGCCACCAGCAGAGTTGATCAGCCCCAGCATTTT
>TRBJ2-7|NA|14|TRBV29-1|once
CSVDVVGNNYEQYF
TGCAGCGTTGACGTAGTTGGCAACAACTACGAGCAGTACTTC
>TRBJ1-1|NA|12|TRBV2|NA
CASMEGGNQAFF
TGTGCCAGCATGGAGGGGGGAAATCAAGCTTTCTTT
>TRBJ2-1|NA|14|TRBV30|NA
CAWSVRRVRNEQFF
TGTGCCTGGAGTGTACGAAGGGTGCGGAATGAGCAGTTCTTC
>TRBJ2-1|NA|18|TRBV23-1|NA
CASSQSNGLATSYNEQFF
TGCGCCAGCAGTCAATCGAACGGCCTAGCGACCTCCTACAATGAGCAGTTCTTC
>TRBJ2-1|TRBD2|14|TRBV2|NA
CASTPIAGKYGQFF
TGTGCCAGCACACCCATAGCGGGCAAGTATGGTCAGTTCTTC
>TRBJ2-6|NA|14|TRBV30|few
CAWSLQTGANVLTF
TGTGCCTGGAGCCTCCAGACTGGGGCCAACGTCCTGACTTTC
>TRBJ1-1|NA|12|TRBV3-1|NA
CASYNREAEAFF
TGTGCCAGCTACAATCGAGAAGCTGAAGCTTTCTTT
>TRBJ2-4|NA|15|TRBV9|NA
CASSPRSSGLGIQYF
TGTGCCAGCAGCCCCCGATCTTCTGGGTTGGGCATTCAGTACTTC
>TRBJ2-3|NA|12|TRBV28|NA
CASSFRTDTQYF
TGTGCCAGCAGTTTTCGAACAGATACGCAGTATTTT
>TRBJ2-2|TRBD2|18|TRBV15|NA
CATSRFQGGGPNTGELFF
TGTGCCACCAGCAGATTCCAAGGCGGGGGGCCAAACACCGGGGAGCTGTTTTTT
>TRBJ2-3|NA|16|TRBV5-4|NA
CASASKLTDGADTQYF
TGTGCCAGTGCTTCAAAACTAACGGACGGGGCAGATACGCAGTATTTT
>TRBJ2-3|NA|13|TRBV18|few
CASSPHSTDTQYF
TGTGCCAGCTCACCCCACTCGACAGATACGCAGTATTTT
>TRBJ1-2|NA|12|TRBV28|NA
CASREIDYGYTF
TGTGCCAGCAGAGAGATAGACTATGGCTACACCTTC
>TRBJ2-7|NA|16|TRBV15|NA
CATSRDLGRQSYEQYF
TGTGCCACCAGCAGAGATTTAGGCCGGCAGTCCTACGAGCAGTACTTC
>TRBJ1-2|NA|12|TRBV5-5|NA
CASSLISYGYTF
TGTGCCAGCAGCTTGATCTCCTATGGCTACACCTTC
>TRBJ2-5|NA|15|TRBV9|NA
CASSVAPHRQETQYF
TGTGCCAGCAGCGTGGCGCCCCACAGACAAGAGACCCAGTACTTC
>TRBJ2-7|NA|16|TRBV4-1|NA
CASSQDRRANYYEQYF
TGCGCCAGCAGCCAAGATCGCAGGGCTAACTACTACGAGCAGTACTTC
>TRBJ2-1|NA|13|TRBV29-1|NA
CSVERVSYNEQFF
TGCAGCGTTGAGCGGGTCTCCTACAATGAGCAGTTCTTC
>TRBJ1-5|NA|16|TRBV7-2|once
CASSPTGGSWNQPQHF
TGTGCCAGCAGCCCAACGGGGGGGAGTTGGAATCAGCCCCAGCATTTT
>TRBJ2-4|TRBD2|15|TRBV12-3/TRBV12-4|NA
CASSTQREWENIQYF
TGTGCCAGCAGCACACAGCGGGAGTGGGAAAACATTCAGTACTTC
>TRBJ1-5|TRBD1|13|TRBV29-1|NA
CSVGIQGSQPQHF
TGCAGCGTTGGCATACAGGGGAGTCAGCCCCAGCATTTT
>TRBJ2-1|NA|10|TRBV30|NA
CAYLFREQFF
TGTGCCTACCTTTTTAGGGAGCAGTTCTTC
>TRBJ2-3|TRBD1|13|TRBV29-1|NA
CSVGTGRTDTQYF
TGCAGCGTTGGGACAGGCCGCACAGATACGCAGTATTTT
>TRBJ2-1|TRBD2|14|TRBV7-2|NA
CASRRTSGSDEQFF
TGTGCCAGCAGGAGGACTAGCGGGAGTGATGAGCAGTTCTTC
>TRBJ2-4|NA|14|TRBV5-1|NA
CASSTSSGPNIQYF
TGCGCCAGTTCTACTTCGAGTGGTCCCAACATTCAGTACTTC
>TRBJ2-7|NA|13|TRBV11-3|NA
CASSPRGSYEQYF
TGTGCCAGCAGCCCAAGGGGCAGCTACGAGCAGTACTTC